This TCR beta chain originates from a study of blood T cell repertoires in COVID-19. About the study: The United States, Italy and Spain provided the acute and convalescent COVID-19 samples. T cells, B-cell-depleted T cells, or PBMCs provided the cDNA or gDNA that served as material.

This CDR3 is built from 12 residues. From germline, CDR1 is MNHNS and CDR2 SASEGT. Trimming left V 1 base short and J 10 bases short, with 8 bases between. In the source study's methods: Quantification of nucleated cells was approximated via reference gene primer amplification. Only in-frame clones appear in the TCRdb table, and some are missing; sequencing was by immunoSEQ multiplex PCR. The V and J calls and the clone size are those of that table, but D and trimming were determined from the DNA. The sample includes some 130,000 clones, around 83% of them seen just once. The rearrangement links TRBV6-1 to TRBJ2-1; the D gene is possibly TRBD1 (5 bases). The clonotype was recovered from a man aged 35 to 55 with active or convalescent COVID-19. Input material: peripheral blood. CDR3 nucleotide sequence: TGTGCCAGCAGTGAAGGGTCAGGGGAGCAGTTCTTC. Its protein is CASSEGSGEQFF.